These 21 T cell receptor beta chains came from one sample sequenced in a study of T cell responses to AZD1222 COVID-19 vaccine. Assay used: immunoSEQ multiplex PCR; TCRdb lists only in-frame clones, some missing. The repertoire includes more than 150,000 clones, around 93% of them detected once, and about 9.2% sits in the top ten. The sequencing here drew on peripheral blood, taken on day 0 of AZD1222 vaccination. The source is an adult in good health.

V and J are TRBV6-2 or TRBV6-3 and TRBJ2-7; a weak D match, TRBD2 (6 bases). This CDR3 has 13 residues. Germline V lookup: CDR1 MNHEY, CDR2 SVGEGT. V lost 5 bases, J lost 4 bases, and 12 bases lay in between. CDR3 sequence reads: CASSPAGRYEQYF. In DNA, the CDR3 is TGTGCCAGCAGTCCCGCTGGGAGGTACGAGCAGTACTTC.

The chain couples TRBV6-1 to TRBJ1-1; D might be TRBD1 (5 bases). The ends were cut back, 2 bases at V and 5 bases at J, with 21 bases in the middle. This CDR3 has 17 amino acids. Germline assignment: CDR1 MNHNS and CDR2 SASEGT. The CDR3 DNA follows: TGTGCCAGCAGTGAAACCCGCCCACGGGGGAAGGAGACTGAAGCTTTCTTT. It codes for CASSETRPRGKETEAFF.

The chain couples TRBV29-1 to TRBJ1-1, with 7 bases identical to TRBD1. The CDR3 is 14 amino acids. V dropped 4 bases and J dropped 1; count of bases not matched to a gene: 6. Germline assignment: CDR1 SQVTM and CDR2 ANQGSEA. The CDR3: CSVVAHRGNTEAFF. The CDR3 DNA follows: TGCAGCGTTGTTGCCCACAGGGGGAACACTGAAGCTTTCTTT.

The chain carries TRBV4-3 and TRBJ2-1; 9 nucleotides line up with TRBD1. The germline CDR1 and CDR2 sequences are LGHNA and YSLEER. This CDR3 region has 16 residues. After removal of 1 base from V and 6 bases from J, the junction contained 7 bases not matched to a gene. CDR3 bases: TGCGCCAGCAGCCAAGCCCCGCCGGGACAGGGCAATGAGCAGTTCTTC. The encoded protein is CASSQAPPGQGNEQFF.

With regard to this clone: This specimen includes other DNA sequences encoding the same CDR3. The chain combines TRBV5-1 with TRBJ2-7; TRBD1 aligns across 8 bases. In germline, CDR1 is SGHRS, CDR2 YFSETQ. The CDR3 is 14 residues long. J gave up 0 bases and V 3 bases, and 2 bases lay outside the gene matches. CDR3 sequence (DNA): TGCGCCAGCAGCTCAACAGGGGGCTCCTACGAGCAGTACTTC. Amino acids: CASSSTGGSYEQYF.

The chain uses TRBV30 and TRBJ1-1; 9 nucleotides align to TRBD1. The CDR3 contains 13 residues. V trimming: 3 bases; J trimming: 5 bases; junction bases outside the gene matches: 4. Per the germline V gene, CDR1 is GTSNPN and CDR2 is SVGIG (reference sequence). The CDR3 DNA is TGTGCCTGGAGGGGGACAGGGTTGACTGAAGCTTTCTTT. Its protein product is CAWRGTGLTEAFF.

The gene calls are TRBV28 and TRBJ2-1; D gene uncertain. Trimming shortened V by 3 bases and J by 5 bases, and 8 bases separated the two germline ends. Germline values: CDR1 MDHEN, CDR2 SYDVKM. This CDR3 region has 13 residues. CDR3 coding DNA: TGTGCCAGCAGTTTCTCGACGAACAATGAGCAGTTCTTC. It is translated as CASSFSTNNEQFF.

The chain links TRBV14 to TRBJ2-2, with a tentative D call TRBD2 (6 bases). V lost 0 bases and J 1 base, leaving 9 bases between the germline ends. CDR1 is SGHDN and CDR2 is FVKESK in the germline V gene. The CDR3 consists of 16 residues. The CDR3 protein is CASSQEDGRNTGELFF. In nucleotides, the CDR3 is TGTGCCAGCAGCCAAGAAGACGGGAGGAACACCGGGGAGCTGTTTTTT.

The V call is TRBV18, the J call TRBJ1-1; D possibly corresponds to TRBD1 (5 bases). Germline values: CDR1 KGHSH, CDR2 LQKENI. The V end was cut by 5 bases, the J end by 1 base, with 14 bases between. The CDR3 is made up of 15 amino acids. The CDR3 is CASSVIGTSNTEAFF. The CDR3 DNA sequence: TGTGCCAGCTCAGTAATTGGGACTTCGAACACTGAAGCTTTCTTT. The full variable domain, with the rest looked up from reference TRBV18 and TRBJ1-1, is NAGVMQNPRHLVRRRGQEARLRCSPMKGHSHVYWYRQLPEEGLKFMVYLQKENIIDESGMPKERFSAEFPKEGPSILRIQQVVRGDSAAYFCASSVIGTSNTEAFFGQGTRLTVV.

This clone was detected a few times. The V gene is TRBV7-9, the J gene TRBJ2-5; possible D gene TRBD2, 6 bases. CDR1 is SEHNR and CDR2 is FQNEAQ in the germline V gene (reference sequence). The length of the CDR3 is 11 residues. V lost 5 bases and J lost 5, with 6 bases in between. CDR3 bases: TGTGCCAGCAGCGGGGGGGAGACCCAGTACTTC. The encoded protein is CASSGGETQYF.

The J gene is TRBJ2-3, the V gene TRBV24-1; D gene ambiguous. The CDR3 spans 12 residues. Germline values: CDR1 KGHDR, CDR2 SFDVKD. With 7 bases removed from V and 6 bases from J, the gap between germline ends came to 10 bases. The CDR3 region has the DNA TGTGCCACCAGCGCCGTCCCCGATACGCAGTATTTT. It translates to CATSAVPDTQYF.

The rearrangement joins TRBV7-8 to TRBJ2-1; possible D gene TRBD2, 5 bases. The CDR3 contains 14 residues. V was cut by 3 bases and J by 12 bases, with 18 bases left in between. The germline gives CDR1 SGHVS, CDR2 FQNEAQ. CDR3 DNA sequence: TGTGCCAGCAGCTTGGGAAGAGGTCCCCGGGGGCAGTTCTTC. This codes for CASSLGRGPRGQFF.

The rearrangement uses TRBV18 and TRBJ2-2, with 7 bases fitting TRBD1. This CDR3 contains 20 residues. The germline V gene has CDR1 KGHSH and CDR2 LQKENI. V lost 6 bases to trimming and J lost 2 bases; unmatched junction nucleotides: 21. The CDR3 nucleotides read TGTGCCAGCTCTCCCCGCGGACGACAGGGTTTACCGGCTAACACCGGGGAGCTGTTTTTT. Residues: CASSPRGRQGLPANTGELFF.

CDR3 nucleotide sequence: TGTGCCAGCAGCCAAGTGGCCCTTGCGACCTTGAACACTGAAGCTTTCTTT. Its translation: CASSQVALATLNTEAFF. The V gene is TRBV7-2, the J gene TRBJ1-1; no definite D call. The V and J ends lost 5 bases and 0 bases respectively, with 19 bases between them. Germline loops: CDR1 SGHTA, CDR2 FQGNSA. The CDR3 loop spans 17 amino acids.

The chain couples TRBV6-5 to TRBJ2-7; D unclear. With 3 bases removed from V and 6 bases from J, the gap between germline ends came to 18 bases. This CDR3 has 15 residues. Germline CDR1 MNHEY, CDR2 SVGAGI. CDR3 amino acids: CASSYGVGSLAEQYF. DNA of the CDR3: TGTGCCAGCAGTTATGGGGTCGGATCACTGGCCGAGCAGTACTTC.

The table lists this clone with a few counts. The rearrangement uses TRBV28 and TRBJ2-7; D is undetermined. The CDR3 length is 12 residues. Trimming took 8 bases from V and 0 from J, leaving 8 bases between them. Germline lookup yields CDR1 MDHEN and CDR2 SYDVKM. The CDR3 bases are TGTGCCAGCTCCGAAGTCTCCTACGAGCAGTACTTC. It translates to CASSEVSYEQYF.

The rearrangement joins TRBV28 to TRBJ1-2, with 7 nucleotides matching TRBD1. Per the germline V gene, CDR1 is MDHEN and CDR2 is SYDVKM. The CDR3 contains 15 residues. Trimming cost V 5 bases and J 4 bases; bases outside gene matches: 10. The CDR3 sequence: CASSPPGDSFYGYTF. The CDR3 DNA is TGTGCCAGCAGTCCCCCGGGGGACAGCTTCTATGGCTACACCTTC.

V usage is TRBV11-2 and J usage is TRBJ1-4; D gene ambiguous. This CDR3 is 16 amino acids long. Trimming cost V 1 base and J 0 bases, with 9 bases left between them. Germline loops: CDR1 SGHAT, CDR2 FQNNGV. The CDR3 reads CASSLVNRPTNEKLFF. The CDR3, as DNA: TGTGCCAGCAGCTTAGTTAATCGACCAACTAATGAAAAACTGTTTTTT.

The J gene is TRBJ2-2, the V gene TRBV28, with D perhaps matching TRBD1 (5 bases). CDR1 and CDR2 from the germline V gene are MDHEN and SYDVKM. Deletions cut 5 bases from V and 5 bases from J, with 18 bases between. This CDR3 comprises 16 residues. The CDR3: CASSTHQSGRTGELFF. CDR3 sequence (DNA): TGTGCCAGCAGTACCCACCAATCAGGGCGGACCGGGGAGCTGTTTTTT.

The chain is built from TRBV4-1 and TRBJ1-1; perhaps TRBD1 as D (6 bases). The V end was cut by 0 bases, the J end by 0 bases, with 14 bases between. Germline-derived CDR1 and CDR2 are MGHRA and YSYEKL. The CDR3 length is 17 residues. The CDR3 DNA is TGCGCCAGCAGCCAAGAGAGGACAGATTACATGAACACTGAAGCTTTCTTT. Residues: CASSQERTDYMNTEAFF.

J is TRBJ2-5 and V is TRBV9, with D unclear. This CDR3 is 13 amino acids long. The germline V and J ends were trimmed by 4 bases and 5 bases, with 12 bases remaining between them. The germline V gene has CDR1 SGDLS and CDR2 YYNGEE. CDR3 DNA sequence: TGTGCCAGCAGCCCCCGTATCGGGGAGACCCAGTACTTC. Translation: CASSPRIGETQYF.